A selection of T cell receptor beta chains follows, all from one sample in a study of blood T cells in healthy people across ages. Each CDR3 protein gets one entry after TCRdb re-called the 5' RACE reads with MiXCR. Of approximately 1,000,000 distinct CDR3 sequences listed, under 45% were seen once; the top ten hold approximately 17%. Sequencing was done on a sample of blood. These receptors were obtained from a woman aged 60 to 75 in good health. The CDR3 runs from the conserved cysteine through the conserved F or W. Each record gives: J gene, V gene, D gene, clone size, CDR3 DNA, CDR3 protein. The D gene is left open where the match is weak. Expanded clones get a size class; other rows say once, few or many, or leave the size out.

TRBJ2-3 | TRBV20-1 | - | - | TGCAGTGCTCACGCTCGGGCGGAGCGCACAGATACGCAGTATTTT | CSAHARAERTDTQYF
TRBJ2-1 | TRBV7-9 | - | - | TGTGCCAGCAGCCGCCCCGCTTCCCCCTACGAGCAGTTCTTC | CASSRPASPYEQFF
TRBJ2-7 | TRBV9 | - | - | TGTGCCAGCAGCGTTGATATAGGGAACGAGCAGTACTTC | CASSVDIGNEQYF
TRBJ2-7 | TRBV19 | TRBD2 | - | TGTGCCAGTCCTGGTCTAGCGGGGTACTACGAGCAGTACTTC | CASPGLAGYYEQYF
TRBJ1-1 | TRBV29-1 | - | few | TGCAGCGTTCGGGTTGCCACTGAAGCTTTCTTT | CSVRVATEAFF
TRBJ2-7 | TRBV2 | TRBD1 | - | TGTGCCAGCAGCGAGACAGGGCTGGCCTACGAGCAGTACTTC | CASSETGLAYEQYF
TRBJ1-4 | TRBV9 | TRBD1 | - | TGTGCCAGCAGTGACCAACAGGGGTCTAATGAAAAACTGTTTTTT | CASSDQQGSNEKLFF
TRBJ2-1 | TRBV29-1 | - | - | TGCAGCGTTGAACTAGAACAGACGCAGTTCTTC | CSVELEQTQFF
TRBJ2-3 | TRBV20-1 | - | few | TGCAGTGCTAGAGATCAGGGTGCGGCGCCAGATACGCAGTATTTT | CSARDQGAAPDTQYF
TRBJ2-5 | TRBV9 | - | few | TGTGCCAGCAGTTTGACAGTTGGGGGGGAGACCCAGTACTTC | CASSLTVGGETQYF
TRBJ2-2 | TRBV9 | - | - | TGTGCCAGCAGCGTAGTACGGGACCCTGGGACCGGGGAGCTGTTTTTT | CASSVVRDPGTGELFF
TRBJ2-1 | TRBV20-1 | TRBD2 | - | TGCAGTGCTAGCCCCCCCGGGACTAGCAATGAGCAGTTCTTC | CSASPPGTSNEQFF
TRBJ2-1 | TRBV15 | TRBD2 | - | TGTGCCACCATCTGGAGGGGAGCGGGGAGCTCCTACAATGAGCAGTTCTTC | CATIWRGAGSSYNEQFF
TRBJ2-5 | TRBV27 | TRBD1 | once | TGTGCCAGCAGACGAATACGGACAGGGGACTCCCAAGAGACCCAGTACTTC | CASRRIRTGDSQETQYF
TRBJ2-1 | TRBV29-1 | TRBD1 | few | TGCAGCGTGACAGGGGGGAGCGTGAATGAGCAGTTCTTC | CSVTGGSVNEQFF
TRBJ1-5 | TRBV6-2/TRBV6-3 | - | once | TGTACCAGCAGTTACTCGGGCCGCAATCAGCCCCAGCATTTT | CTSSYSGRNQPQHF
TRBJ2-7 | TRBV24-1 | - | - | TGTGCCACCGGTGACCCCTACGAGCAGTACTTC | CATGDPYEQYF
TRBJ2-1 | TRBV18 | TRBD2 | - | TGTGCCAGCTCACCACCGGTACTAGCGGACATCTACAATGAGCAGTTCTTC | CASSPPVLADIYNEQFF
TRBJ1-1 | TRBV3-1 | - | - | TGTGCCAGCAGCCAGGGCGGGACCACTGAAGCTTTCTTT | CASSQGGTTEAFF
TRBJ2-1 | TRBV20-1 | TRBD2 | - | TGCAGTGCCACAGCGGGAGGGCGGCCGTTCTTC | CSATAGGRPFF
TRBJ2-6 | TRBV12-3/TRBV12-4 | TRBD1 | few | TGTGCCAGCAGTGAGACAGGGGGCTCTGGGGCCAACGTCCTGACTTTC | CASSETGGSGANVLTF
TRBJ1-1 | TRBV6-5 | - | - | TGTGCCAGCACCCAATGGCCTGAAGCTTTCTTT | CASTQWPEAFF
TRBJ2-1 | TRBV29-1 | TRBD2 | few | TGCAGCGTTGAAGATTCGGAGACTAGCGGGGTGTTGGAGCAGTTCTTC | CSVEDSETSGVLEQFF
TRBJ2-1 | TRBV20-1 | - | few | TGCAGTGCTAGCTGGGGCAATGAGCAGTTCTTC | CSASWGNEQFF
TRBJ2-2 | TRBV20-1 | - | - | TGCAGTGCTAGAGCTGCCAGACTGGATAACACCGGGGAGCTGTTTTTT | CSARAARLDNTGELFF
TRBJ2-6 | TRBV9 | - | once | TGTGTCAGCAGCGTCAACTCTGGGGCCAACGTCCTGACTTTC | CVSSVNSGANVLTF
TRBJ1-1 | TRBV6-5 | - | - | TGTGCCAGCAGTTATTCCGCGGGGGCCAACACTGAAGCTTTCTTT | CASSYSAGANTEAFF
TRBJ2-3 | TRBV9 | - | few | TGTGCCAGCAGCCACGACATGGGAAGACCCACAGATACGCAGTATTTT | CASSHDMGRPTDTQYF
TRBJ1-5 | TRBV5-6 | - | - | TGTGCCAGCACGTTACTAGGGGGGGCTGTTATGGAGCCCCAGCATTTT | CASTLLGGAVMEPQHF
TRBJ2-1 | TRBV13 | TRBD2 | few | TGTGCCAGCAGCTTTCGGGGGGTAGGCCACAATGAGCAGTTCTTC | CASSFRGVGHNEQFF
TRBJ2-7 | TRBV5-1 | TRBD2 | - | TGCGCCAGCAGCTGGGGGACTAGCGGAGGATCCTACGAGCAGTACTTC | CASSWGTSGGSYEQYF
TRBJ2-3 | TRBV20-1 | TRBD2 | - | TGCAGTGCTAGCCCAGCGGGAGTGGGAGATACGCAGTATTTT | CSASPAGVGDTQYF